These 6 T cell receptor beta chains came from one sample sequenced in a study of cytomegalovirus exposure and HLA in healthy donors. The PCR ran on 60 Vbeta and 13 Jbeta primers. Clones were read by immunoSEQ multiplex PCR, and TCRdb kept only the in-frame ones, dropping some. The table has about 90,000 clones, around 70% seen once; the top ten hold roughly 16%. Sequences were obtained from PBMCs. The source of these receptors is a woman aged 45-65 years in good health and CMV-seropositive.

The rearrangement joins TRBV18 to TRBJ2-6; D unclear. The germline V gene encodes CDR1 KGHSH and CDR2 LQKENI. The V gene lost 1 base and the J gene lost 4 bases, with 20 bases spanning the gap. CDR3 length equals 19 residues. The CDR3 DNA follows: TGTGCCAGCTCACCACAAACGACCCTAGGATTTGCGGGGGCCAACGTCCTGACTTTC. Its translation: CASSPQTTLGFAGANVLTF.

J is TRBJ2-3 and V is TRBV5-1; TRBD2 matches at 7 bases. The CDR3 contains 15 residues. V lost 4 bases and J lost 4; bases outside the gene matches: 9. Germline lookup yields CDR1 SGHRS and CDR2 YFSETQ. This CDR3 is CASSNSGGVADTQYF. The CDR3 DNA sequence: TGCGCCAGCAGCAACTCGGGGGGAGTGGCAGATACGCAGTATTTT.

The chain employs TRBV19 and TRBJ2-5, with 9 bases that match TRBD1. The J call may not be correct, given that the DNA end is closer to TRBJ2-7. The CDR3 has 14 amino acids. CDR1 LNHDA and CDR2 SQIVND come from the germline V gene (reference sequence). CDR3: CASTEDRGRSEQYF. The CDR3 DNA reads as TGTGCCAGTACCGAGGACAGGGGACGCTCCGAGCAGTACTTC.

The genes are TRBV27 and TRBJ2-7; possibly TRBD2 for D (5 bases). The V gene lost 6 bases and the J gene lost 0 bases, with 15 bases spanning the gap. CDR1 is MNHEY, CDR2 SMNVEV, per germline (reference sequence). The CDR3 length is 15 residues. This chain's CDR3 is CASSPDGLDSYEQYF. CDR3 sequence (DNA): TGTGCCAGCAGCCCGGATGGACTCGACTCCTACGAGCAGTACTTC.

The rearrangement joins TRBV14 to TRBJ2-7, with D uncertain. Germline loops: CDR1 SGHDN, CDR2 FVKESK. The CDR3 has 12 amino acids. V was clipped by 4 bases and J by 1 base, with 5 bases between them. This CDR3 reads CASSPSSYEQYF. The CDR3, as DNA: TGTGCCAGCAGCCCGAGTTCCTACGAGCAGTACTTC.

This clone came up a few times. This sequence joins TRBV7-6 and TRBJ2-2; D call uncertain. Germline CDR1 reads SGHVS; CDR2 reads FNYEAQ. This CDR3 has 14 amino acids. V was shortened by 3 bases and J by 5 bases, with 10 bases between the two germline ends. The CDR3 bases are TGTGCCAGCAGCTTCGTATCTGTTACCGGGGAGCTGTTTTTT. It encodes CASSFVSVTGELFF.